This T cell receptor (beta chain) was obtained from a study of early T cells in non-severe SARS-CoV-2 infection. This clonotype was seen at least ten times. TCRdb independently ran MiXCR on the 5' RACE reads; one entry per CDR3 protein. The sample shows fewer than 40,000 distinct CDR3 sequences, less than 7% of them seen only once. Trimming removed 1 base from V and 4 bases from J; junction bases left unmatched: 6. The CDR3 consists of 15 residues. The genes are TRBV12-3 or TRBV12-4 and TRBJ2-5; TRBD2 matches 7 bases. Sequencing input: whole blood. The sequence was collected from an adult who was a healthcare worker with PCR-confirmed SARS-CoV-2 infection or an uninfected control (not recorded which). The CDR3 sequence is CASSLDGEGSETQYF. The CDR3 region has the DNA TGTGCCAGCAGTTTAGACGGGGAGGGCTCAGAGACCCAGTACTTC.